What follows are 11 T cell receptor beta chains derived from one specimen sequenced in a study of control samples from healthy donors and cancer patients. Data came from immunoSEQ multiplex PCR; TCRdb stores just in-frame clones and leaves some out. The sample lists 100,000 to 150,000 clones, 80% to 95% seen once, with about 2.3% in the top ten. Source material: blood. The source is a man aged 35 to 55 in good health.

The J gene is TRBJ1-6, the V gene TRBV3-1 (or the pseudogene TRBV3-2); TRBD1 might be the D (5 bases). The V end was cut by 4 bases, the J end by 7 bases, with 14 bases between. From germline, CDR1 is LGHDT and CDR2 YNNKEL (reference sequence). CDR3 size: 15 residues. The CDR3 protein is CASSRVRGGNSPLHF. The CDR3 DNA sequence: TGTGCCAGCAGCCGGGTGCGGGGGGGAAATTCACCCCTCCACTTT.

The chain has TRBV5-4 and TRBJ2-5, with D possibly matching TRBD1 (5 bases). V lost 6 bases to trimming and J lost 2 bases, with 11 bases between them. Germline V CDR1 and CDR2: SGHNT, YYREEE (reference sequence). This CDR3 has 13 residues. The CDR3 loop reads CASKDSSQETQYF. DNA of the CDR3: TGTGCCAGCAAAGACAGTTCGCAAGAGACCCAGTACTTC.

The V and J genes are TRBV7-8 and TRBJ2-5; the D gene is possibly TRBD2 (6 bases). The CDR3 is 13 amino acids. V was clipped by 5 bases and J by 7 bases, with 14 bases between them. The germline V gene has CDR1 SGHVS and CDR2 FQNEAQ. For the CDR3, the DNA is TGTGCCAGCAGCCCTAGCGTTGGAGGGACCCAGTACTTC. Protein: CASSPSVGGTQYF.

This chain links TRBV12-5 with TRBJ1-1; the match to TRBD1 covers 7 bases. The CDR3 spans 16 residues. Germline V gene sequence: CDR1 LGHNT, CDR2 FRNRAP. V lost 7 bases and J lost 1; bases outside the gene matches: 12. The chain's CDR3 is CASAPRGGAENTEAFF. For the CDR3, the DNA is TGTGCTAGTGCCCCCAGGGGGGGGGCGGAGAACACTGAAGCTTTCTTT.

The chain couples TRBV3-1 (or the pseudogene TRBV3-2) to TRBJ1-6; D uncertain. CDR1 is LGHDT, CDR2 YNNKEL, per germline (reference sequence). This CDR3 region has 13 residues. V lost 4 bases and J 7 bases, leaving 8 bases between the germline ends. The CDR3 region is CASSPSSNSPLHF. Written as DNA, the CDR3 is TGTGCCAGCAGCCCAAGCTCCAATTCACCCCTCCACTTT.

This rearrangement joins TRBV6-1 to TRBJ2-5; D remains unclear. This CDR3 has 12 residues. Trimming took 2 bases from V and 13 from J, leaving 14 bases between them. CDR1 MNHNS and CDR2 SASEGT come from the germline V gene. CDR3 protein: CASSEPRARPYF. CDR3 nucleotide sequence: TGTGCCAGCAGTGAACCCCGCGCTAGACCGTACTTC.

CDR3 DNA sequence: TGCGCCAGCAGTCCCCGGGGGGCGCGGGAGACCCAGTACTTC. It specifies CASSPRGARETQYF. The chain recombines TRBV5-1 with TRBJ2-5; possibly TRBD2 for D (7 bases). Germline V lookup: CDR1 SGHRS, CDR2 YFSETQ. The length of the CDR3 is 14 residues. With 5 bases removed from V and 5 bases from J, the gap between germline ends came to 16 bases.

The CDR3 sequence: CASSRTSATNEKLFF. DNA for the CDR3: TGTGCCAGCTCACGGACGTCTGCAACTAATGAAAAACTGTTTTTT. The chain combines TRBV18 with TRBJ1-4; D call uncertain. The CDR3 covers 15 residues. In germline, CDR1 is KGHSH, CDR2 LQKENI. Trimming cost V 4 bases and J 0 bases, with 9 bases left between them.

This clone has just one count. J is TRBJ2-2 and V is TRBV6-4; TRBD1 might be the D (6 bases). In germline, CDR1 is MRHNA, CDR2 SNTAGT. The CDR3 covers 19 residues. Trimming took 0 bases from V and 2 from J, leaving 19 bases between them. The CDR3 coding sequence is TGTGCCAGCAGTGACTCAAGGGGGAGCGGTTCGGGTAACACCGGGGAGCTGTTTTTT. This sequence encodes CASSDSRGSGSGNTGELFF.

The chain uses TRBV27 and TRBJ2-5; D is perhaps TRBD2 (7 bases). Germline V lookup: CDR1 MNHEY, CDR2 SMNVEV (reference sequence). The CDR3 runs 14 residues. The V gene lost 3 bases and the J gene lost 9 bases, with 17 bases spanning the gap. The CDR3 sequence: CASSLGGGTRSQYF. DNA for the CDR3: TGTGCCAGCAGTTTGGGAGGGGGAACGAGGTCCCAGTACTTC.

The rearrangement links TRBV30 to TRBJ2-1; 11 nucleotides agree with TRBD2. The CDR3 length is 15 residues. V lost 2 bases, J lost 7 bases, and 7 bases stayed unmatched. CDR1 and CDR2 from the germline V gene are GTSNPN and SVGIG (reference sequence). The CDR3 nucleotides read TGTGCCTGGAGTATCCCTAGCGGGGGGTGGAATGAGCAGTTCTTC. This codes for CAWSIPSGGWNEQFF.